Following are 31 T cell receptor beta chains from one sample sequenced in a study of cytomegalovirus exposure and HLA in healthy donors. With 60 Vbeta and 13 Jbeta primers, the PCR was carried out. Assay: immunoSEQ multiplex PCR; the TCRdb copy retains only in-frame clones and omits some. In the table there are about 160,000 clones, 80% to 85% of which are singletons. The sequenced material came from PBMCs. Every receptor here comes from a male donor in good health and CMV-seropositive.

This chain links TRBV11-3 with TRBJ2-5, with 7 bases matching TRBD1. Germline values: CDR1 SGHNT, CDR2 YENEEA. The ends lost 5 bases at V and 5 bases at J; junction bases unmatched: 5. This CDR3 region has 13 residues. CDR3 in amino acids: CASSPTGVETQYF. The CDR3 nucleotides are TGTGCCAGCAGCCCCACAGGGGTCGAGACCCAGTACTTC.

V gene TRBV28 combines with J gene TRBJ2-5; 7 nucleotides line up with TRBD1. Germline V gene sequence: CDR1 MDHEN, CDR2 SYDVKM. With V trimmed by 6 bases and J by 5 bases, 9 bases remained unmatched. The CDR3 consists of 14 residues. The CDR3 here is CASSRQGSQETQYF. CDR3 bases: TGTGCCAGCAGCCGACAGGGATCCCAGGAGACCCAGTACTTC.

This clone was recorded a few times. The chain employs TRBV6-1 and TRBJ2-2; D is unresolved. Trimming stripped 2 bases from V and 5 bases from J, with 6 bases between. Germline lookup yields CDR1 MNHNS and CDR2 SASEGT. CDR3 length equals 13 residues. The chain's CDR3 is CASSERSTGELFF. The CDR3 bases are TGTGCCAGCAGTGAAAGGAGTACCGGGGAGCTGTTTTTT.

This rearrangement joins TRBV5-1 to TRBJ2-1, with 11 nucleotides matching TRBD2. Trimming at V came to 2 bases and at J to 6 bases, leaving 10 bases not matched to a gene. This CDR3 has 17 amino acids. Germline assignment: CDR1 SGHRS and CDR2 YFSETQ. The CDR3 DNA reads TGCGCCAGCAGCTTAGGTAGCGGGAGGGCCTTAAGCAATGAGCAGTTCTTC. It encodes CASSLGSGRALSNEQFF.

The CDR3 is CASSYTGVGQPQHF. CDR3 coding DNA: TGTGCCAGCAGCTACACAGGGGTGGGTCAGCCCCAGCATTTT. The chain carries TRBV7-2 and TRBJ1-5; 7 nucleotides line up with TRBD1. Per germline, CDR1 SGHTA and CDR2 FQGNSA. With V trimmed by 4 bases and J by 6 bases, 6 bases remained unmatched. The CDR3 is 14 residues long.

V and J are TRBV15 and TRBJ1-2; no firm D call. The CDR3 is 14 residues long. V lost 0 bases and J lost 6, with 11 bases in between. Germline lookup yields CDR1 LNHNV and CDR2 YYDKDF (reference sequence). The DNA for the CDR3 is TGTGCCACCAGCAGAGATTGGAGAGGGAATGGCTACACCTTC. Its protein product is CATSRDWRGNGYTF. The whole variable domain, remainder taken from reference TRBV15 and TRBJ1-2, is DAMVIQNPRYQVTQFGKPVTLSCSQTLNHNVMYWYQQKSSQAPKLLFHYYDKDFNNEADTPDNFQSRRPNTSFCFLDIRSPGLGDTAMYLCATSRDWRGNGYTFGSGTRLTVV.

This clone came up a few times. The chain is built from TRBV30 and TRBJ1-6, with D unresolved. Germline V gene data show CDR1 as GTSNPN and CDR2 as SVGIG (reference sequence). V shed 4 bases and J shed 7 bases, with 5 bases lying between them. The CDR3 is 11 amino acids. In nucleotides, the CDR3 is TGTGCCTGGAATAAAAATTCACCCCTCCACTTT. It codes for CAWNKNSPLHF.

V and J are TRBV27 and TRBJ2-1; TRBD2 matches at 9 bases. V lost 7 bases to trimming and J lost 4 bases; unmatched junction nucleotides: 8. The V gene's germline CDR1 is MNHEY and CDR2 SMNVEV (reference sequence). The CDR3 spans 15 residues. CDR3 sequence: CASIPLAGWYNEQFF. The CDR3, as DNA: TGTGCCAGCATTCCACTAGCGGGCTGGTACAATGAGCAGTTCTTC.

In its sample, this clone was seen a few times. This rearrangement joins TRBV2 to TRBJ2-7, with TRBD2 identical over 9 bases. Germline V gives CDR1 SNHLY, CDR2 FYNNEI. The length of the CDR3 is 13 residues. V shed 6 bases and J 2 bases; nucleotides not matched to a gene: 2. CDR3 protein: CASRTSGTYEQYF. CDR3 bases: TGTGCCAGCAGGACTAGCGGTACCTACGAGCAGTACTTC.

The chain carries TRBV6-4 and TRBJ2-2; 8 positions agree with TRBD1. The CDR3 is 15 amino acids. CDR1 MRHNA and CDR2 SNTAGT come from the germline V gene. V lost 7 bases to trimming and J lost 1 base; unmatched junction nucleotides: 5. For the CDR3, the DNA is TGTGCCAGCACCCCAGGGGGCCAGAACACCGGGGAGCTGTTTTTT. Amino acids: CASTPGGQNTGELFF.

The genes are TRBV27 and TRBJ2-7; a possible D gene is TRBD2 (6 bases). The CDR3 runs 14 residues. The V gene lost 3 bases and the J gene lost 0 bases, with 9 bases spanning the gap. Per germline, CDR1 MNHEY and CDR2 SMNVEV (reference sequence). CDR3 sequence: CASSFSEGSYEQYF. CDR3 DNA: TGTGCCAGCAGTTTTTCGGAGGGCTCCTACGAGCAGTACTTC.

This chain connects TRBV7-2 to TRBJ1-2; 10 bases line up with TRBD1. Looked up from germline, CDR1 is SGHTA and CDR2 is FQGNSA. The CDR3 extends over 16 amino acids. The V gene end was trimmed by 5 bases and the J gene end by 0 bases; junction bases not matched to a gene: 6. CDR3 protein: CASSLTGGPANYGYTF. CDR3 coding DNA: TGTGCCAGCAGCCTGACAGGGGGCCCAGCTAACTATGGCTACACCTTC.

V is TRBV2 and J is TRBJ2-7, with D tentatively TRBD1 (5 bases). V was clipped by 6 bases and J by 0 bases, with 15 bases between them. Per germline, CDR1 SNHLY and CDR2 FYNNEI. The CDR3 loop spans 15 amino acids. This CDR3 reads CASSPLTVYSYEQYF. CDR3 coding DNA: TGTGCCAGCAGCCCATTGACAGTTTACTCCTACGAGCAGTACTTC.

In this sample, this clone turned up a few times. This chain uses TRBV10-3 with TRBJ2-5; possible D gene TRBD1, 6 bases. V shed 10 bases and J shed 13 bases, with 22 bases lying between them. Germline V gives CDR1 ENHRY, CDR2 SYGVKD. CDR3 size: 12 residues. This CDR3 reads CATRANRDGSYF. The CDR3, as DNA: TGTGCCACCCGTGCGAACAGGGATGGATCGTACTTC.

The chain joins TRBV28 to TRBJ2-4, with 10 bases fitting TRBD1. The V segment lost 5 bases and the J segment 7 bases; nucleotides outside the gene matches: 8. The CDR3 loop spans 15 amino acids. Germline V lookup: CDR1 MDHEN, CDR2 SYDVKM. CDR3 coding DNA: TGTGCCAGCAGTACTCCCGGGACAGGGGACAACATTCAGTACTTC. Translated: CASSTPGTGDNIQYF.

The CDR3 region is CASNSIAGLTDTQYF. In DNA form, the CDR3 reads TGTGCCAGCAACTCTATAGCGGGACTCACAGATACGCAGTATTTT. V usage is TRBV28 and J usage is TRBJ2-3; 8 positions match TRBD2. This CDR3 is built from 15 residues. Germline-derived CDR1 and CDR2 are MDHEN and SYDVKM. Germline trimming cut 7 bases from V and 2 bases from J; bases unmatched to any gene: 8.

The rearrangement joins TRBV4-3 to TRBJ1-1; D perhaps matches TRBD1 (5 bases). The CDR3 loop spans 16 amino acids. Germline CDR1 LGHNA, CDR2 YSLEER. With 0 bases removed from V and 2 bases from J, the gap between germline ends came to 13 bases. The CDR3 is CASSQDPIGVNTEAFF. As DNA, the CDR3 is TGCGCCAGCAGCCAAGACCCCATAGGGGTTAACACTGAAGCTTTCTTT.

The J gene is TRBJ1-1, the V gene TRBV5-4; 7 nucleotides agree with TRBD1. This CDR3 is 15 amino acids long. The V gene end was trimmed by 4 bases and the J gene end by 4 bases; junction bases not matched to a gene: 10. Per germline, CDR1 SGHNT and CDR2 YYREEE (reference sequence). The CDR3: CASSRPTDRATEAFF. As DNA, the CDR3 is TGTGCCAGCAGCCGGCCGACCGACAGGGCCACTGAAGCTTTCTTT.

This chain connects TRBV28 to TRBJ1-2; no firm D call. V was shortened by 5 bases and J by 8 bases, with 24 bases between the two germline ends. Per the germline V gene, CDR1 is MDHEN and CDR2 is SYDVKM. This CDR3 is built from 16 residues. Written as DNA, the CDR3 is TGTGCCAGCAGTCTAGCAGCCGAGCCCCTAGGGTGGGGCTACACCTTC. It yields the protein CASSLAAEPLGWGYTF.

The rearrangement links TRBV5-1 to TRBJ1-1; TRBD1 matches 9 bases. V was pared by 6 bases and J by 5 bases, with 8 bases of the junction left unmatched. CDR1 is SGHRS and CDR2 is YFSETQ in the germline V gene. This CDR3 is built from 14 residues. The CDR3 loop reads CASNEGQGWTEAFF. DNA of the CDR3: TGCGCCAGCAACGAGGGACAGGGTTGGACTGAAGCTTTCTTT.

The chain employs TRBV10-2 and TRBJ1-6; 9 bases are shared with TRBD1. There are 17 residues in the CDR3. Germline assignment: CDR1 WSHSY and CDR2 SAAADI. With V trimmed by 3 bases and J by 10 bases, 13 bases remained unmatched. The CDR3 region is CASSDVPGQGSSSPLHF. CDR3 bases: TGCGCCAGCAGTGACGTCCCGGGACAGGGATCGAGCTCACCCCTCCACTTT.

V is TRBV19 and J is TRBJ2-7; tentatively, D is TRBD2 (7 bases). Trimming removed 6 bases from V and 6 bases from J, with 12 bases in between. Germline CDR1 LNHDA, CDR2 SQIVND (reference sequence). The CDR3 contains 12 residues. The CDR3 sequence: CASRPAGAEQYF. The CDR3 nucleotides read TGTGCCAGTAGGCCCGCGGGGGCCGAGCAGTACTTC. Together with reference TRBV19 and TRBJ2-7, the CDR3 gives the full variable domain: DGGITQSPKYLFRKEGQNVTLSCEQNLNHDAMYWYRQDPGQGLRLIYYSQIVNDFQKGDIAEGYSVSREKKESFPLTVTSAQKNPTAFYLCASRPAGAEQYFGPGTRLTVT.

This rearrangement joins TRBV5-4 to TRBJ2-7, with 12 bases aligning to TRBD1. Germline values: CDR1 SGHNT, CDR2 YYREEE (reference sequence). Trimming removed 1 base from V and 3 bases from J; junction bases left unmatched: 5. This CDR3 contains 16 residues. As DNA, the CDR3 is TGTGCCAGCAGCTTGCGGGACAGGGGGCGCATCTACGAGCAGTACTTC. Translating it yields CASSLRDRGRIYEQYF.

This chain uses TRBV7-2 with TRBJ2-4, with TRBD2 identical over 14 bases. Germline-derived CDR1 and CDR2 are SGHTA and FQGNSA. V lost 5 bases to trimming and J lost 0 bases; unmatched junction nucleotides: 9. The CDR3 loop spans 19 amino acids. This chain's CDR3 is CASSQGGLAGGLAKNIQYF. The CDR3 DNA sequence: TGTGCCAGCAGCCAGGGTGGACTAGCGGGGGGCCTAGCCAAAAACATTCAGTACTTC.

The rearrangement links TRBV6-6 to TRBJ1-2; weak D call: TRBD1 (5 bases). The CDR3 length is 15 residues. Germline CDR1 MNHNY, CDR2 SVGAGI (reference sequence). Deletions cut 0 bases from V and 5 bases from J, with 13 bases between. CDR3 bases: TGTGCCAGCAGTTACTCAGGCCTGGAGGGGTATGGCTACACCTTC. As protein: CASSYSGLEGYGYTF.

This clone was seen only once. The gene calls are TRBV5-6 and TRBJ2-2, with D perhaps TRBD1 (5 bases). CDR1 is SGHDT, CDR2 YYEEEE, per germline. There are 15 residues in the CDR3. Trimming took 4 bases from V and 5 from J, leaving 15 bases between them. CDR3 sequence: CASSIYSRATGELFF. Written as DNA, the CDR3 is TGTGCCAGCAGCATATATTCCAGGGCTACCGGGGAGCTGTTTTTT.

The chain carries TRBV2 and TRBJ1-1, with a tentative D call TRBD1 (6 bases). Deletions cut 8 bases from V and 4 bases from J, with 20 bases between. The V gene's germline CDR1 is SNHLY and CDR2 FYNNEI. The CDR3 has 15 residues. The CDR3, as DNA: TGTGCCAGCCCAAGTACCCAGGCAGGGGCCACTGAAGCTTTCTTT. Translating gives CASPSTQAGATEAFF.

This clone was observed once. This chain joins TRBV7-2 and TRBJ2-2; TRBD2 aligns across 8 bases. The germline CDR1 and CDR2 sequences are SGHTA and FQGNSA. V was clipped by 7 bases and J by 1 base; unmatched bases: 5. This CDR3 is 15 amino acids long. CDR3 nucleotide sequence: TGTGCCAGCACCCTTAGCGGGGTGAACACCGGGGAGCTGTTTTTT. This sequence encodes CASTLSGVNTGELFF.

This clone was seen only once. The CDR3 region is CASTGQLNTEAFF. The CDR3, as DNA: TGTGCCAGTACTGGGCAGTTGAACACTGAAGCTTTCTTT. The genes are TRBV11-2 and TRBJ1-1; D gene unclear. In germline, CDR1 is SGHAT, CDR2 FQNNGV. This CDR3 contains 13 residues. The V end lost 9 bases, the J end lost 0 bases, and 11 bases lay between the germline ends.

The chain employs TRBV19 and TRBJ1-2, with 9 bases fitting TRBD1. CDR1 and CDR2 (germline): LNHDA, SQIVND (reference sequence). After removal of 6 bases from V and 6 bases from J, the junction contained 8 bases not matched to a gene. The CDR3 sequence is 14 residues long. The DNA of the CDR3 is TGTGCCAGTAGGGATACAGGGGGCATCAATGGCTACACCTTC. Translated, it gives CASRDTGGINGYTF.

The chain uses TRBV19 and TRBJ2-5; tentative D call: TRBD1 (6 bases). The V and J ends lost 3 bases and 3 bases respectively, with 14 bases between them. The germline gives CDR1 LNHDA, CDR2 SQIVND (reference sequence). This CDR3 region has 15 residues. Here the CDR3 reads CASSIMGAREETQYF. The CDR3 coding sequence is TGTGCCAGTAGTATTATGGGGGCCAGAGAAGAGACCCAGTACTTC. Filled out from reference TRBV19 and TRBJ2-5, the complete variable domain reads DGGITQSPKYLFRKEGQNVTLSCEQNLNHDAMYWYRQDPGQGLRLIYYSQIVNDFQKGDIAEGYSVSREKKESFPLTVTSAQKNPTAFYLCASSIMGAREETQYFGPGTRLLVL.